The 17 T cell receptor beta chains below all came from one sample that was sequenced in a study. One entry per CDR3 protein results from TCRdb running MiXCR on the 5' RACE reads. The sample consists of around 34,000 distinct CDR3 sequences, around 27% of them appearing once. Treg sorting used a CD4+CD25+CD127-/low gate. The sample taken for sequencing was tumor-infiltrating Tregs sorted from the breast tumor. The receptor set was obtained from a female donor with breast cancer.

The genes are TRBV20-1 and TRBJ2-7, with 9 bases lining up with TRBD2. Germline CDR1 DFQATT, CDR2 SNEGSKA (reference sequence). The CDR3 loop spans 14 amino acids. V lost 0 bases to trimming and J lost 12 bases; unmatched junction nucleotides: 12. CDR3 sequence (DNA): TGCAGTGCTAGAGATAGGGCGGGAGGGGCCAGTGGGTACTTC. Its translation is CSARDRAGGASGYF.

The rearrangement links TRBV7-3 to TRBJ2-1, with 14 positions matching TRBD2. This CDR3 region has 16 residues. The germline V gene encodes CDR1 SGHTA and CDR2 FQGTGA. J was trimmed by 12 bases and V by 1 base; bases with no gene match: 8. CDR3 coding DNA: TGTGCCAGCAGCTTAATCCCGACTAGCGGGGGGGCTCTGCAGTTCTTC. Translated: CASSLIPTSGGALQFF. Full variable domain (outside the CDR3, taken from reference TRBV7-3 and TRBJ2-1): GAGVSQTPSNKVTEKGKYVELRCDPISGHTALYWYRQSLGQGPEFLIYFQGTGAADDSGLPNDRFFAVRPEGSVSTLKIQRTERGDSAVYLCASSLIPTSGGALQFFGPGTRLTVL.

Here the CDR3 DNA reads TGCGCCAGCAGCGCCGGGACAGGGGTTCTTACAGATACGCAGTATTTT. Translated: CASSAGTGVLTDTQYF. The rearrangement joins TRBV5-1 to TRBJ2-3, with 10 bases aligning to TRBD1. This CDR3 comprises 16 residues. The trim removed 4 bases at V and 3 bases at J, leaving 8 bases unmatched. The germline V gene encodes CDR1 SGHRS and CDR2 YFSETQ.

This clonotype rates as medium-sized. This chain joins TRBV5-1 and TRBJ1-1; D is perhaps TRBD1 (5 bases). Germline V gene lookup returns CDR1 SGHRS and CDR2 YFSETQ. Between the trimmed V and J ends, which lost 5 bases and 1 base, there was a span of 15 bases. This CDR3 is 15 amino acids long. CDR3 nucleotide sequence: TGCGCCAGCAGGACCCCCGGGACGGCGAACACTGAAGCTTTCTTT. Amino acids: CASRTPGTANTEAFF.

This clonotype came up many times. The chain couples TRBV29-1 to TRBJ2-1; D is uncertain. The CDR3 spans 13 residues. Germline V gene lookup returns CDR1 SQVTM and CDR2 ANQGSEA. Trimming took off 6 bases at V and 8 bases at J, with 17 bases between the two ends. The DNA for the CDR3 is TGCAGCGTACGACGGCTCCCTGACTATGAGCAGTTCTTC. Translating gives CSVRRLPDYEQFF.

This clonotype was recorded many times. The gene calls are TRBV7-9 and TRBJ1-1; D remains ambiguous. With 2 bases removed from V and 1 base from J, the gap between germline ends came to 11 bases. CDR1 is SEHNR, CDR2 FQNEAQ, per germline (reference sequence). The CDR3 totals 15 residues. The CDR3 DNA sequence: TGTGCCAGCAGCTTACGGGGTGGTGAGAACACTGAAGCTTTCTTT. Amino acids: CASSLRGGENTEAFF.

The table lists this clonotype with many counts. CDR3 nucleotide sequence: TGTGCCAGCAGCTCGGAGCTATGGACAGGTGTGACTGAAGCTTTCTTT. Its protein product is CASSSELWTGVTEAFF. The J gene is TRBJ1-1, the V gene TRBV7-8, with 7 bases aligning to TRBD1. Germline values: CDR1 SGHVS, CDR2 FQNEAQ. The V gene end was trimmed by 4 bases and the J gene end by 5 bases; junction bases not matched to a gene: 13. This CDR3 has 16 residues.

By share, this clonotype ranks as medium-sized (0.01 to 0.1%). V usage is TRBV12-3 or TRBV12-4 and J usage is TRBJ2-7; possible D gene TRBD1, 7 bases. The CDR3 totals 14 residues. With 3 bases removed from V and 7 bases from J, the gap between germline ends came to 16 bases. The CDR3 nucleotides read TGTGCCAGCAGTTTTTTGGAGGGGGCGAGTGAGCAGTACTTC. Its translation is CASSFLEGASEQYF.

The chain is built from TRBV20-1 and TRBJ2-3, with D tentatively TRBD1 (6 bases). V was cut by 5 bases and J by 2 bases, with 14 bases left in between. The CDR3 covers 14 residues. CDR1 and CDR2 (germline): DFQATT, SNEGSKA (reference sequence). Here the CDR3 reads CSAPSTGPTDTQYF. DNA of the CDR3: TGCAGTGCTCCCTCGACAGGCCCCACAGATACGCAGTATTTT.

The V call is TRBV7-2, the J call TRBJ2-6; D is perhaps TRBD1 (6 bases). The CDR3 runs to 18 residues. Germline V gene lookup returns CDR1 SGHTA and CDR2 FQGNSA. Between the trimmed V and J ends, which lost 1 base and 1 base, there was a span of 14 bases. CDR3 in amino acids: CASSLGLFRGSGANVLTF. CDR3 bases: TGTGCCAGCAGCTTAGGGCTCTTTAGGGGGTCTGGGGCCAACGTCCTGACTTTC.

This clonotype appeared a few times. The chain employs TRBV6-5 and TRBJ1-3; 9 nucleotides agree with TRBD1. V lost 7 bases to trimming and J lost 0 bases; unmatched junction nucleotides: 7. The CDR3 loop spans 16 amino acids. Germline CDR1 and CDR2: MNHEY and SVGAGI. In DNA form, the CDR3 reads TGTGCCAGCACCACAGGGGGCGCGGGCTCTGGAAACACCATATATTTT. The encoded protein is CASTTGGAGSGNTIYF.

Concerning this clonotype: In this CDR3 the conserved last residue, phenylalanine or tryptophan, is missing, so a read error is likely. The chain couples TRBV4-1 to TRBJ2-1; 8 bases map to TRBD2. J gave up 0 bases and V 0 bases, and 4 bases lay outside the gene matches. This CDR3 contains 17 residues. Looked up from germline, CDR1 is MGHRA and CDR2 is YSYEKL. The CDR3 reads CASSQEFSGVSYNEQFL. The DNA for the CDR3 is TGCGCCAGCAGCCAAGAGTTTAGCGGGGTCTCCTACAATGAGCAGTTCCTC.

V gene TRBV21-1 combines with J gene TRBJ2-7. TRBV21-1 is shown as a pseudogene. The CDR3 runs 11 residues. The CDR3 is CASSDGDPQYF. CDR3 bases: TGTGCCAGCAGCGACGGGGATCCGCAGTACTTC.

Ten or more counts support this clonotype. The gene calls are TRBV9 and TRBJ2-1, with D possibly TRBD2 on 6 matching bases. Germline loops: CDR1 SGDLS, CDR2 YYNGEE. There are 16 residues in the CDR3. V gave up 4 bases and J gave up 0 bases, with 14 bases separating them. The CDR3: CASSPRAGSSYNEQFF. The CDR3 DNA reads as TGTGCCAGCAGCCCCCGGGCGGGAAGCTCCTACAATGAGCAGTTCTTC.

The V call is TRBV12-3 or TRBV12-4, the J call TRBJ1-3; TRBD1 is a possible D gene (5 bases). Deletions cut 5 bases from V and 0 bases from J, with 11 bases between. There are 15 residues in the CDR3. In DNA form, the CDR3 reads TGTGCCAGCAGTCCCAGGGTCCTCTCTGGAAACACCATATATTTT. It translates to CASSPRVLSGNTIYF.

This clonotype was counted a few times. The CDR3 coding sequence is TGTGCCAGCAGCTCCGGCAGGGGGTCCTACAATGAGCAGTTCTTC. Amino acids: CASSSGRGSYNEQFF. The chain has TRBV7-9 and TRBJ2-1; 7 bases are a match to TRBD1. The CDR3 has 15 amino acids. From germline, CDR1 is SEHNR and CDR2 FQNEAQ (reference sequence). V gave up 4 bases and J gave up 1 base; unmatched junction bases: 4.

The CDR3 sequence is CASSLGLAGGEQYF. The CDR3, as DNA: TGTGCCAGCAGCTTAGGACTAGCGGGGGGAGAGCAGTACTTC. This chain joins TRBV7-2 and TRBJ2-7; TRBD2 matches at 13 bases. The CDR3 is 14 residues long. The trim removed 1 base at V and 7 bases at J, leaving 1 base unmatched. Germline V gene data show CDR1 as SGHTA and CDR2 as FQGNSA. The variable domain in full, with the rest retrieved from reference TRBV7-2 and TRBJ2-7, is GAGVSQSPSNKVTEKGKDVELRCDPISGHTALYWYRQSLGQGLEFLIYFQGNSAPDKSGLPSDRFSAERTGGSVSTLTIQRTQQEDSAVYLCASSLGLAGGEQYFGPGTRLTVT.